Listed below are T cell receptor beta chains from one sample, sequenced in a study of tumor-infiltrating lymphocytes in primary liver carcinoma. TCRdb re-analysed the multiplex PCR reads in MiXCR, keeping a single row per CDR3 protein. In the table there are 40,000 to 60,000 distinct CDR3 sequences, over 65% of which are singletons. Specimen: liver tumor tissue from sampling region 5. The source of these receptors is a man aged 35-49 years with primary liver carcinoma and hepatitis B virus infection. CDR3s include the opening cysteine and the closing phenylalanine or tryptophan. The D gene is left open where the match is weak. Some rows have no size entry. The others give once, few or many, or a class for an expanded clone.

j_gene: TRBJ2-1
v_gene: TRBV28
d_gene: -
abundance: once
CDR3aa: CASSSLYGMNRDEQFF
CDR3nt: TGTGCCAGCAGTTCACTATACGGAATGAATCGGGATGAGCAATTCTTC

j_gene: TRBJ1-6
v_gene: TRBV7-8
d_gene: -
abundance: -
CDR3aa: CASINQGRENSPLHF
CDR3nt: TGTGCCAGCATCAACCAGGGGAGGGAGAATTCACCCCTCCACTTT

j_gene: TRBJ1-5
v_gene: TRBV16
d_gene: -
abundance: -
CDR3aa: CGSTGLGANQPQRF
CDR3nt: TGTGGCAGCACCGGATTGGGGGCGAATCAGCCCCAGCGTTTT

j_gene: TRBJ2-5
v_gene: TRBV7-2
d_gene: TRBD1
abundance: -
CDR3aa: CASSLVQGDQETQYF
CDR3nt: TGTGCCAGCAGCTTAGTACAGGGGGACCAAGAGACCCAGTACTTC

j_gene: TRBJ2-3
v_gene: TRBV12-3/TRBV12-4
d_gene: -
abundance: -
CDR3aa: CASSLAAGSTDTQYF
CDR3nt: TGTGCCAGCAGTTTGGCTGCGGGGAGTACAGATACGCAGTATTTT

j_gene: TRBJ2-3
v_gene: TRBV10-3
d_gene: TRBD2
abundance: many
CDR3aa: CAISAETSGTYTQYF
CDR3nt: TGTGCCATCAGTGCTGAGACTAGCGGGACCTATACGCAGTATTTT

j_gene: TRBJ2-3
v_gene: TRBV10-3
d_gene: -
abundance: -
CDR3aa: CAISESTGIPTDTQYF
CDR3nt: TGTGCCATCAGTGAGTCTACAGGGATTCCCACAGATACGCAATATTTT

j_gene: TRBJ1-5
v_gene: TRBV6-1
d_gene: -
abundance: many
CDR3aa: CASSGLNNQPQHF
CDR3nt: TGTGCCAGCAGTGGCCTTAATAATCAGCCCCAGCATTTT

j_gene: TRBJ2-7
v_gene: TRBV11-1
d_gene: -
abundance: -
CDR3aa: CASGLRSPHVQYF
CDR3nt: TGTGCCAGCGGCTTAAGATCGCCCCACGTGCAGTACTTC

j_gene: TRBJ2-2
v_gene: TRBV7-8
d_gene: -
abundance: -
CDR3aa: CASNLVRVAITGELFF
CDR3nt: TGTGCCAGCAACTTAGTAAGGGTGGCGATCACCGGGGAGCTGTTTTTT

j_gene: TRBJ1-5
v_gene: TRBV6-5
d_gene: -
abundance: -
CDR3aa: CASSYEPPWASNQPQHF
CDR3nt: TGTGCCAGCAGTTATGAGCCTCCATGGGCCTCCAATCAGCCCCAGCATTTT

j_gene: TRBJ2-7
v_gene: TRBV29-1
d_gene: -
abundance: -
CDR3aa: CSAEGDGSYEQYF
CDR3nt: TGCAGCGCTGAGGGAGACGGTTCCTACGAGCAGTACTTC

j_gene: TRBJ2-3
v_gene: TRBV27
d_gene: -
abundance: -
CDR3aa: CASSFDGITDTQYF
CDR3nt: TGTGCCAGCAGTTTCGACGGAATCACAGATACGCAGTATTTT

j_gene: TRBJ2-3
v_gene: TRBV29-1
d_gene: TRBD1
abundance: -
CDR3aa: CNVNRDRLDTQYF
CDR3nt: TGCAACGTTAACCGGGACAGGCTCGATACGCAGTATTTT

j_gene: TRBJ2-7
v_gene: TRBV4-1
d_gene: TRBD2
abundance: -
CDR3aa: CASSRDYNYEQCF
CDR3nt: TGCGCCAGCAGTCGGGACTACAACTACGAGCAGTGTTTC

j_gene: TRBJ2-5
v_gene: TRBV21-1
d_gene: -
abundance: many
CDR3aa: CASSGSGQGRETQYF
CDR3nt: TGTGCCAGCAGCGGATCGGGACAGGGGAGGGAGACCCAGTACTTC

j_gene: TRBJ2-1
v_gene: TRBV30
d_gene: TRBD2
abundance: many
CDR3aa: CAWIEAGGGHNEQFF
CDR3nt: TGTGCCTGGATCGAGGCGGGAGGGGGACACAATGAGCAGTTCTTC

j_gene: TRBJ2-5
v_gene: TRBV6-5
d_gene: TRBD2
abundance: few
CDR3aa: CASSLTSRGTQYF
CDR3nt: TGTGCTAGCAGTCTGACTAGCCGTGGGACCCAGTACTTC

j_gene: TRBJ1-4
v_gene: TRBV11-2
d_gene: TRBD1
abundance: -
CDR3aa: CASSLGGPDEKLSF
CDR3nt: TGCGCCAGCAGCTTAGGGGGCCCCGATGAAAAACTGTCTTTT

j_gene: TRBJ2-7
v_gene: TRBV20-1
d_gene: TRBD2
abundance: few
CDR3aa: CSARPGGSYEQYF
CDR3nt: TGCAGTGCTAGACCGGGAGGCTCCTACGAGCAGTACTTC

j_gene: TRBJ1-5
v_gene: TRBV19
d_gene: -
abundance: -
CDR3aa: CASSPTVSNQPQHF
CDR3nt: TGTGCCAGTAGCCCGACAGTAAGCAATCAGCCCCAGCATTTT

j_gene: TRBJ2-5
v_gene: TRBV12-3/TRBV12-4
d_gene: -
abundance: -
CDR3aa: CASTPGHVKTQYF
CDR3nt: TGTGCCAGTACCCCCGGCCATGTGAAGACCCAGTACTTC

j_gene: TRBJ2-7
v_gene: TRBV12-3/TRBV12-4
d_gene: -
abundance: -
CDR3aa: CASIPDHNSYEQYF
CDR3nt: TGTGCCAGCATCCCCGACCATAACTCCTACGAGCAGTATTTC

j_gene: TRBJ2-1
v_gene: TRBV6-5
d_gene: -
abundance: many
CDR3aa: CASSPLANYNEQFF
CDR3nt: TGTGCCAGCAGTCCCCTAGCGAATTACAATGAGCAGTTCTTC

j_gene: TRBJ2-1
v_gene: TRBV10-2
d_gene: -
abundance: many
CDR3aa: CASRGLHNNEQFF
CDR3nt: TGCGCCAGCAGGGGACTGCATAACAATGAGCAGTTCTTC

j_gene: TRBJ1-5
v_gene: TRBV12-3/TRBV12-4
d_gene: -
abundance: -
CDR3aa: CANCLLMVGKSNQPQHF
CDR3nt: TGTGCCAACTGCCTACTGATGGTCGGGAAAAGCAATCAGCCCCAGCATTTT

j_gene: TRBJ2-3
v_gene: TRBV5-6
d_gene: -
abundance: many
CDR3aa: CASRPLASTDTQYF
CDR3nt: TGTGCCAGCAGGCCTCTAGCGAGCACAGATACGCAGTATTTT

j_gene: TRBJ2-7
v_gene: TRBV11-2
d_gene: -
abundance: few
CDR3aa: CASSPLGAVYEQYF
CDR3nt: TGTGCCAGCAGCCCCCTGGGCGCGGTTTACGAGCAGTACTTC

j_gene: TRBJ2-7
v_gene: TRBV20-1
d_gene: -
abundance: -
CDR3aa: CSAPGTRNYEQYF
CDR3nt: TGCAGTGCCCCTGGGACAAGGAATTACGAGCAGTACTTC

j_gene: TRBJ2-7
v_gene: TRBV12-3/TRBV12-4
d_gene: TRBD2
abundance: -
CDR3aa: CASSPLAGGPPYEQYF
CDR3nt: TGTGCCAGCAGTCCATTAGCGGGAGGGCCCCCCTACGAGCAGTACTTC

j_gene: TRBJ2-1
v_gene: TRBV2
d_gene: -
abundance: few
CDR3aa: CASRTRAGYNEQFF
CDR3nt: TGTGCCAGCAGGACGCGGGCTGGGTACAATGAGCAGTTCTTC

j_gene: TRBJ1-1
v_gene: TRBV4-1
d_gene: -
abundance: -
CDR3aa: CASSQAGLGAMNTEAFF
CDR3nt: TGCGCCAGCAGCCAAGCGGGACTGGGGGCCATGAACACTGAAGCTTTCTTT